The 15 T cell receptor beta chains presented below share a single source sample, sequenced in a study of molecular identifiers for immune sequencing clone quantification. A single record per CDR3 protein comes from TCRdb applying MiXCR to the PCR reads. Of under 600,000 distinct CDR3 sequences in the sample, about a fifth were seen once. The sample was naive CD8+ T cells from blood, with Jurkat cell RNA spiked in. Subset in this sample: FACS-sorted CD8+CD4-CCR7+CD45RA+ naive T cells. These receptors were taken from a human donor in good health. Some libraries in this study had Jurkat cell RNA spiked in.

This clonotype was seen at least ten times. The rearrangement joins TRBV9 to TRBJ2-5; 7 bases are a match to TRBD2. CDR3 length equals 18 residues. V was clipped by 4 bases and J by 7 bases; unmatched bases: 22. Germline V gene lookup returns CDR1 SGDLS and CDR2 YYNGEE. DNA of the CDR3: TGTGCCAGCAGCCAAGGCGGCCCCGGGACTACCCTGCAGGGGACCCAGTACTTC. This codes for CASSQGGPGTTLQGTQYF.

The chain has TRBV9 and TRBJ2-3, with D unresolved. The V gene's germline CDR1 is SGDLS and CDR2 YYNGEE. CDR3 length: 14 amino acids. Trimming took off 8 bases at V and 0 bases at J, with 13 bases between the two ends. The CDR3 sequence: CASASAGSTDTQYF. The CDR3 DNA is TGTGCCAGTGCCTCGGCTGGTAGCACAGATACGCAGTATTTT.

CDR3 loop: CTSSQLRTSRDTGELFF. The CDR3 DNA sequence: TGCACCAGCAGCCAACTCCGGACTAGCCGGGACACCGGGGAGCTGTTTTTT. The chain combines TRBV1 with TRBJ2-2; the table gives TRBD2 as D, unverified against the DNA. TRBV1 is classified as a pseudogene. This CDR3 region has 17 residues.

This chain joins TRBV12-3 or TRBV12-4 and TRBJ2-7; D uncertain. CDR3 length: 14 residues. V gave up 6 bases and J gave up 2 bases, with 14 bases separating them. The CDR3 reads CASSGLVGAYEQYF. The CDR3 nucleotides are TGTGCCAGCAGCGGCCTAGTTGGTGCCTACGAGCAGTACTTC.

At least ten counts were recorded for this clonotype. V is TRBV9 and J is TRBJ2-6, with no clear D. The germline V and J ends were trimmed by 4 bases and 4 bases, with 9 bases remaining between them. The CDR3 loop spans 14 amino acids. The germline CDR1 and CDR2 sequences are SGDLS and YYNGEE. The CDR3 bases are TGTGCCAGCAGCTCCCCTCCCGGGGCCAACGTCCTGACTTTC. Its protein is CASSSPPGANVLTF.

This clonotype appeared many times. The genes are TRBV29-1 and TRBJ1-1; 7 nucleotides match TRBD1. The trim removed 7 bases at V and 5 bases at J, leaving 16 bases unmatched. Germline CDR1 is SQVTM and CDR2 is ANQGSEA. This CDR3 comprises 15 residues. CDR3 residues: CSANPGEGARTEAFF. The DNA for the CDR3 is TGCAGCGCAAACCCAGGGGAGGGGGCGCGGACTGAAGCTTTCTTT.

There are many counts of this clonotype. The genes are TRBV6-1 and TRBJ2-3; D assignment may be TRBD1 or TRBD2 (5 bases each). Germline V gene lookup returns CDR1 MNHNS and CDR2 SASEGT. Trimming cost V 8 bases and J 4 bases, with 22 bases left between them. The CDR3 contains 16 residues. The CDR3 spells CASQPTGPPRPDTQYF. CDR3 in DNA: TGTGCCAGCCAGCCGACGGGACCGCCGCGCCCAGATACGCAGTATTTT.

The J gene is TRBJ1-6, the V gene TRBV28, with D hard to call. Germline loops: CDR1 MDHEN, CDR2 SYDVKM. Trimming pared 8 bases from V and 10 bases from J, leaving 6 bases between. The length of the CDR3 is 10 residues. The CDR3 DNA sequence: TGTGCCAGCGGGGAGTCACCCCTCCACTTT. It specifies CASGESPLHF.

Concerning this clonotype: A clone one base away is much larger, so this may be a read error. The chain links TRBV6-5 to TRBJ1-1; D is possibly TRBD1 (5 bases). Germline V lookup: CDR1 MNHEY, CDR2 SVGAGI. The CDR3 covers 11 residues. Trimming removed 7 bases from V and 10 bases from J, with 13 bases in between. The CDR3 loop reads CASNRRGGAFF. The CDR3 coding sequence is TGTGCCAGCAATAGAAGGGGAGGAGCTTTCTTT.

This clonotype was seen many times. The V gene is TRBV28, the J gene TRBJ2-7, with 8 bases that match TRBD2. CDR1 MDHEN and CDR2 SYDVKM come from the germline V gene. V lost 6 bases and J lost 4; bases outside the gene matches: 11. The CDR3 length is 15 residues. CDR3 DNA: TGTGCCAGCAGGATTCTTAGCGGGGCTGTGTACGAGCAGTACTTC. Its protein product is CASRILSGAVYEQYF.

Note on this clonotype: The junction departs from germline at one end; a sequencing error may be responsible. The rearrangement uses TRBV20-1 and TRBJ2-7; no reliable D call. The CDR3 extends over 14 amino acids. Per germline, CDR1 DFQATT and CDR2 SNEGSKA (reference sequence). CDR3 coding DNA: TGCAGTGCTCGAGATTCTAACACCCTCCACGAGCAGTACTTC. The encoded protein is CSARDSNTLHEQYF.

This clonotype was seen repeatedly, ten times or more. This chain connects TRBV12-3 or TRBV12-4 to TRBJ2-7; the match to TRBD1 covers 8 bases. After removal of 6 bases from V and 3 bases from J, the junction contained 10 bases not matched to a gene. The CDR3 spans 15 residues. This chain's CDR3 is CASRTSQGAHYEQYF. In nucleotides, the CDR3 is TGTGCCAGCAGAACAAGTCAGGGGGCCCACTACGAGCAGTACTTC.

This clonotype was picked up many times. The chain's CDR3 is CASSPGLAMETQYF. The CDR3 DNA follows: TGTGCCAGCAGCCCGGGACTAGCGATGGAGACCCAGTACTTC. The chain employs TRBV6-5 and TRBJ2-5; 10 nucleotides line up with TRBD2. J was trimmed by 5 bases and V by 6 bases; bases with no gene match: 6. Germline lookup yields CDR1 MNHEY and CDR2 SVGAGI. The length of the CDR3 is 14 residues.

This clonotype was seen a few times. The V call is TRBV30, the J call TRBJ2-7; 8 bases match TRBD2. CDR1 is GTSNPN and CDR2 is SVGIG in the germline V gene (reference sequence). This CDR3 region has 13 residues. The trim removed 4 bases at V and 6 bases at J, leaving 8 bases unmatched. CDR3 protein: CAWNGGVGGEQYF. The CDR3 bases are TGTGCCTGGAACGGGGGGGTTGGGGGCGAGCAGTACTTC.

Ten or more counts support this clonotype. This sequence joins TRBV6-6 and TRBJ1-1; 8 positions match TRBD1. The CDR3 covers 12 residues. CDR1 and CDR2 from the germline V gene are MNHNY and SVGAGI (reference sequence). V lost 7 bases and J lost 3; bases outside the gene matches: 1. CDR3 DNA sequence: TGTGCCAGCACACAGGGGGACACTGAAGCTTTCTTT. It yields the protein CASTQGDTEAFF.